The following is a T cell receptor (beta chain) sequence with its context. This sample was included in a study of shared T cell receptors in the human thymus. Produced via immunoSEQ multiplex PCR; TCRdb's table is partial and in-frame only. The sample holds 550,000 to 800,000 clones, approximately 85% seen once. The V gene's germline CDR1 is LGHNA and CDR2 YSLEER. Trimming took 0 bases from V and 1 from J, leaving 21 bases between them. The CDR3 totals 19 residues. These same data were also listed under a study on human thymus T cells. That study adds: In corrective heart surgery, resections were taken, and these provided the thymus tissue. Overlap was high between thymic repertoires from unrelated individuals, as reported in related research.

This clonotype was sampled from a girl younger than two with a congenital heart defect. The sequencing sample was made of thymocytes. The chain couples TRBV4-3 to TRBJ1-1; unclear D gene. As DNA, the CDR3 is TGCGCCAGCAGCCAAGATCAGCGGAAAGGTACTGATACGAACACTGAAGCTTTCTTT. Amino acid sequence: CASSQDQRKGTDTNTEAFF.